This entry is about one T cell receptor beta chain. Its specificity is unknown. After removal of 4 bases from V and 2 bases from J, the junction contained 1 base not matched to a gene. The CDR3 contains 13 residues. Germline lookup yields CDR1 SGHTA and CDR2 FQGNSA. The sample is drawn from a study of cytomegalovirus exposure and HLA in healthy donors. Study-wide background: Early on, a data release was issued that held about 85 million unique TCRs from HLA-typed donors. Whole-study findings and limits: A later analysis reportedly found that, within productive TCRs, an Asian-associated ancestry cluster had fewer N-insertions than the mean observed across the roughly 700 donors. In an earlier analysis, productive rearrangement rates for most beta V segments clustered near 87% or 30%.

The PCR made use of 60 Vbeta and 13 Jbeta primers. Profiling relied on immunoSEQ multiplex PCR, and the TCRdb table lists in-frame clones only, not all of them. Of roughly 220,000 clones in the sample, roughly 70% were seen once. The rearrangement links TRBV7-2 to TRBJ2-7; 8 bases line up with TRBD2. The sample taken for sequencing was PBMCs. The origin of this receptor is a woman under 40 in good health and CMV-seronegative. CDR3 residues: CASSSGLAYEQYF. The DNA of the CDR3 is TGTGCCAGCAGCTCGGGACTAGCCTACGAGCAGTACTTC.